These T cell receptor beta chains were read from a single sample in a study of early T cells in non-severe SARS-CoV-2 infection. A single record per CDR3 protein comes from TCRdb applying MiXCR to the 5' RACE reads. Counted here are tens of thousands of distinct CDR3 sequences, 10% to 15% occurring once; the ten biggest clones make up about 4.7%. The sequenced material came from whole blood. These receptors all come from an adult who was a healthcare worker with PCR-confirmed SARS-CoV-2 infection or an uninfected control (not recorded which). The CDR3 runs from the conserved cysteine through the conserved F or W. The D gene is left open where the match is weak. Rows give clone size only sometimes, using once, few, many, or a class for an expanded clone.

clone size,D gene,V gene,J gene,CDR3 protein,CDR3 DNA
NA,TRBD1,TRBV6-5,TRBJ2-3,CASSETGRDTQYF,TGTGCCAGCAGTGAGACAGGGAGAGATACGCAGTATTTT
few,TRBD1,TRBV18,TRBJ2-7,CASSPDRGRAYEQYF,TGTGCCAGCTCACCGGACAGGGGGCGCGCCTACGAGCAGTACTTC
NA,NA,TRBV2,TRBJ2-5,CASTPTSSLIAQYF,TGTGCCAGCACGCCCACTAGCTCCCTCATCGCCCAGTACTTC
few,TRBD2,TRBV5-1,TRBJ2-5,CASSPGGAQETQYF,TGCGCCAGCAGCCCGGGGGGGGCCCAAGAGACCCAGTACTTC
NA,TRBD1,TRBV5-1,TRBJ2-3,CASSLDRGSTDTQYF,TGCGCCAGCAGCTTGGACAGGGGGAGCACAGATACGCAGTATTTT
many,TRBD1,TRBV10-1,TRBJ2-3,CASSESTGKGSDTQYF,TGCGCCAGCAGTGAGTCGACAGGGAAGGGGTCAGATACGCAGTATTTT
few,NA,TRBV30,TRBJ2-7,CAWSTGQGGEQYF,TGTGCCTGGAGTACCGGGCAGGGGGGCGAGCAGTACTTC
many,NA,TRBV18,TRBJ2-3,CASSPRTGRRSTDTQYF,TGTGCCAGCTCACCACGTACAGGTCGACGAAGCACAGATACGCAGTATTTT
NA,NA,TRBV7-9,TRBJ2-5,CASSFPLSALQETQYF,TGTGCCAGCAGCTTTCCGCTTTCGGCCCTACAAGAGACCCAGTACTTC
NA,NA,TRBV11-2,TRBJ1-1,CASSFTGINTEAFF,TGTGCCAGCAGCTTCACAGGGATAAACACTGAAGCTTTCTTT